The sequence of this T cell receptor beta chain was determined in a study of blood T cell repertoires in COVID-19. The wider study: Some COVID-19 samples were acute and others convalescent; all came from the United States, Italy and Spain. PBMCs, B-cell-depleted T cells, or T cells were the source of the cDNA or gDNA that made up the material.

In the original workflow: Nucleated cell number was recorded as an estimate derived from reference gene primer amplification. Repertoires were generated with immunoSEQ multiplex PCR, while TCRdb's copy carries only in-frame clones and drops some. The DNA gave D and trimming, while V, J and clone size come from that table. The sample records 300,000 to 450,000 clones, 85% being singletons. V lost 5 bases, J lost 4 bases, and 11 bases lay in between. This CDR3 contains 13 residues. Germline V gene lookup returns CDR1 LNHDA and CDR2 SQIVND (reference sequence). Notes on this clone: Other DNA sequences in this specimen translate into the identical CDR3.

The chain employs TRBV19 and TRBJ1-2, with TRBD1 as a possible D gene (5 bases). Sample: peripheral blood. The sequence was obtained from a woman in her late teens or twenties with acute or convalescent COVID-19. The CDR3: CASSPGQGYGYTF. In DNA form, the CDR3 reads TGTGCCAGTAGTCCGGGCCAGGGCTATGGCTACACCTTC.